A single sample is the source of the 5 T cell receptor beta chains below, sequenced in a study of T-cell memory formation after mild COVID-19. One entry per CDR3 protein results from TCRdb running MiXCR on the 5' RACE reads. Of about 150,000 distinct CDR3 sequences detected, about 14% appear once; the ten largest clones hold around 14%. Material: PBMCs or a T cell subset sorted from them (not recorded which). These receptors were collected from an adult woman who had mild COVID-19 (a few samples of this study predate the infection). Cell type and time point are not known.

V gene TRBV7-9 combines with J gene TRBJ2-7; D remains ambiguous. The V gene's germline CDR1 is SEHNR and CDR2 FQNEAQ (reference sequence). The germline V and J ends were trimmed by 5 bases and 7 bases, with 9 bases remaining between them. The CDR3 is 11 amino acids. The CDR3 is CASSPLEEQYF. CDR3 in DNA: TGTGCCAGCAGCCCTCTAGAGGAGCAGTACTTC. The whole variable domain, remainder taken from reference TRBV7-9 and TRBJ2-7, is DTGVSQNPRHKITKRGQNVTFRCDPISEHNRLYWYRQTLGQGPEFLTYFQNEAQLEKSRLLSDRFSAERPKGSFSTLEIQRTEQGDSAMYLCASSPLEEQYFGPGTRLTVT.

J is TRBJ2-5 and V is TRBV5-1, with D unclear. The CDR3 runs 14 residues. From germline, CDR1 is SGHRS and CDR2 YFSETQ. V lost 0 bases and J 5 bases, leaving 11 bases between the germline ends. The CDR3 nucleotides are TGCGCCAGCAGCTTGGCAGTGCCTAGGGAGACCCAGTACTTC. This translates into CASSLAVPRETQYF.

This clonotype has a handful of counts. The genes are TRBV12-3 or TRBV12-4 and TRBJ2-1, with D tentatively TRBD1 (6 bases). The CDR3 runs 16 residues. With 0 bases removed from V and 5 bases from J, the gap between germline ends came to 14 bases. The CDR3 loop is CASSLATGPLDNEQFF. The CDR3 DNA reads as TGTGCCAGCAGTTTAGCCACAGGGCCCCTAGACAATGAGCAGTTCTTC.

This chain links TRBV12-3 or TRBV12-4 with TRBJ1-1; D is uncertain. The CDR3 extends over 14 amino acids. V gave up 3 bases and J gave up 2 bases, with 10 bases separating them. The CDR3 nucleotides read TGTGCCAGCAGTTTTGAGGGTACCAACACTGAAGCTTTCTTT. As protein: CASSFEGTNTEAFF.

This chain links TRBV7-2 with TRBJ2-7; 9 bases are shared with TRBD2. The ends lost 5 bases at V and 2 bases at J; junction bases unmatched: 7. The CDR3 extends over 15 amino acids. Germline-derived CDR1 and CDR2 are SGHTA and FQGNSA. The CDR3: CASSRRLAEAYEQYF. For the CDR3, the DNA is TGTGCCAGCAGCCGACGACTAGCGGAGGCCTACGAGCAGTACTTC.